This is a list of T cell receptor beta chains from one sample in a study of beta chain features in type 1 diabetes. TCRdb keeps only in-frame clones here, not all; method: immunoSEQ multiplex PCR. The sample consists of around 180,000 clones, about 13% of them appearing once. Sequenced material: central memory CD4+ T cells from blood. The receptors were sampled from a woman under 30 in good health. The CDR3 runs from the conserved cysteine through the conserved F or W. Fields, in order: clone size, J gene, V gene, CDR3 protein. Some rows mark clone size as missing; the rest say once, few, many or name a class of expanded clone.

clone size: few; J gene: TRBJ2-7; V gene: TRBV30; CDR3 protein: CAWTRDRPYEQYF
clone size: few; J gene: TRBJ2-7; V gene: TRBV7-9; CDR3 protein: CASSSGQGPYEQYF
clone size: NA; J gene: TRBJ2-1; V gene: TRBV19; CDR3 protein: CASSISTSSYNEQFF
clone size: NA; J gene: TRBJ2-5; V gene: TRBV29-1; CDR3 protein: CSYSGRTGGEQYF
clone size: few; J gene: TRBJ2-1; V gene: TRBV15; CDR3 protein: CATSKLAVSSYNEQFF
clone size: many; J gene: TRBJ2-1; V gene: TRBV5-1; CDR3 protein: CASSLENGGNYNEQFF
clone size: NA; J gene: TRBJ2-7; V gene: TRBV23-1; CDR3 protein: CASSPTSWQGFYEQYF
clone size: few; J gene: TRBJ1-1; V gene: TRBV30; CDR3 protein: CAWSGDSTEAFF
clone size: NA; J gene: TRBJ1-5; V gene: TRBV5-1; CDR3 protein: CASTPTGDVGQPQHF
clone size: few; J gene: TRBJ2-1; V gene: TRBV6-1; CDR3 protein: CASSEKAGGRDEQFF
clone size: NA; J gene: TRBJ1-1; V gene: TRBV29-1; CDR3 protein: CSVAGQENTEAFF
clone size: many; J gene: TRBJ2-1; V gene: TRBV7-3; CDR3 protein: CASSLTPTGTSEQFF
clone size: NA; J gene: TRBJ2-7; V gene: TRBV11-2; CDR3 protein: CATSGAAYEQYF
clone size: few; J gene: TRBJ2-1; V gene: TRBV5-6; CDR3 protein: CASSFSGPRYNEQFF
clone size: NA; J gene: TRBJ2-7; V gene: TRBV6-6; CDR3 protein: CASSHRGYYEQYF
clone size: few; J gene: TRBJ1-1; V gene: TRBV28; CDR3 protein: CASTTRWTEAFF
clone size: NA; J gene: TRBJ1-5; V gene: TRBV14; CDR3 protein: CASSQVTPKAPQHF
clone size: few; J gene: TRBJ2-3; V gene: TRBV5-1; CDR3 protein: CASSSGQDTDTQYF
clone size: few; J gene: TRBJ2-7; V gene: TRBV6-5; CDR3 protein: CASMRVGQGFDEQYF
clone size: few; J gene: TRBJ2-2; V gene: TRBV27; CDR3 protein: CASSFNRNTGELFF
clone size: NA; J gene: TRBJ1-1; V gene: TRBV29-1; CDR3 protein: CSIQGNTEAFF
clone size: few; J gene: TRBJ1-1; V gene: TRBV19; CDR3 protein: CASRLGPLVGLNTEAFF
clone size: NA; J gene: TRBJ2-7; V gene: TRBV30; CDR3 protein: CAWSRGLAGGKEQYF
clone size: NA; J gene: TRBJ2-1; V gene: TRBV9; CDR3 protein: CASSGILAGARKYNEQFF
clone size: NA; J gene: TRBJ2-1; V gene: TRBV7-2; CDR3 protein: CASSWTRINNEQFF
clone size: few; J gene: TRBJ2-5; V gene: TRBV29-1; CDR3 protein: CSVASNTKETQYF
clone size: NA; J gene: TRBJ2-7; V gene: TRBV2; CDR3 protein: CASRQDTYEQYF
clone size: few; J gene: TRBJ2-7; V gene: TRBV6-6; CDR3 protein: CASTVGGLLASEQYF
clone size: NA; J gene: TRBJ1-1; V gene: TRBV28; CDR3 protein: CASSINLEAFF
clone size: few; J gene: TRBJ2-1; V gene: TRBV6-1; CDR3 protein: CASSDRGRRSYNEQFF
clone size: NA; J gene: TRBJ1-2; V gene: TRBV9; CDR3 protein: CASSVESDSYGYTF
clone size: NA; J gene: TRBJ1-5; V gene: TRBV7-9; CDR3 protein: CASSLMGGGQPQHF
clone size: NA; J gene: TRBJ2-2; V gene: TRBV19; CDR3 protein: CASSIDWDSANTGELFF
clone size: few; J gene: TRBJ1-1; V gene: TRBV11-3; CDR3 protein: CASSLGRDRGMNTEAFF
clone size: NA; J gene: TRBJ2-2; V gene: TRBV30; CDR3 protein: CARGLTGELFF
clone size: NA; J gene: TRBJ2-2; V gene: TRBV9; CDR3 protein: CASSPDSRARGTGELFF
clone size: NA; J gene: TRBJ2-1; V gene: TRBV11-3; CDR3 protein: CASAQGVYNEQFF
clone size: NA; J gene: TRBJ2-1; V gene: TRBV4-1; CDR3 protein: CASSQAINRGIYNEQFF
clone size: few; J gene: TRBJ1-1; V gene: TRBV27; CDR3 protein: CASSYTGGTEAFF
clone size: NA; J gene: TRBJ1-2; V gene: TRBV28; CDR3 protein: CASSSGGARYGYTF
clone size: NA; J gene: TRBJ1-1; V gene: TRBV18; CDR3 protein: CASSPAARNTEAFF
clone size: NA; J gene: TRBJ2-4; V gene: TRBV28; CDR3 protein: CASSVASGGAKNIQYF
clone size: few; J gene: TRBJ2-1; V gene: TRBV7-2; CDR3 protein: CASSLQPGVSYNEQFF
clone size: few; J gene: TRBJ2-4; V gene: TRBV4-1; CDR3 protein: CASSQANAGNIQYF
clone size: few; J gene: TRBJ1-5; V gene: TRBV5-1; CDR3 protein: CASSREGGRNQPQHF